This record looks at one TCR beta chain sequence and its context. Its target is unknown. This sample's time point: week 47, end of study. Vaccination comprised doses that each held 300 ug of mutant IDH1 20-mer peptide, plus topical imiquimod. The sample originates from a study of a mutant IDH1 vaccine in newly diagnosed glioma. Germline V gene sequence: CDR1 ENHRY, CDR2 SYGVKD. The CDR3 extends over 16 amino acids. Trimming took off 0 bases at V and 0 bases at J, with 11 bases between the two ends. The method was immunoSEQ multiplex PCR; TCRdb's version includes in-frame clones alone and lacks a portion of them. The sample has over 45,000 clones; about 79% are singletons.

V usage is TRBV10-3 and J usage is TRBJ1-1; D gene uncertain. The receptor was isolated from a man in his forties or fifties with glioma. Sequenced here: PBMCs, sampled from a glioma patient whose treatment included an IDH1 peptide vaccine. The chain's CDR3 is CAISESFGIMNTEAFF. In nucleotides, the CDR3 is TGTGCCATCAGTGAGTCATTTGGGATAATGAACACTGAAGCTTTCTTT.